A few counts support the clone carrying this T cell receptor beta chain. Its cognate antigen is unknown. This sample was included in a study of blood T cells in healthy people across ages. In the study overall: T cells yielded about one barcoded beta molecule per two cells through template switching.

Germline assignment: CDR1 SQVTM and CDR2 ANQGSEA. The V end was cut by 8 bases, the J end by 5 bases, with 15 bases between. The CDR3 runs 12 residues. Whole-study findings and limits: Changes in expanded clonotypes were possibly confounded, as the CMV status of donors was unknown.

Isolated PBMCs totaled at least 7 million in each sample. A J-beta primer mix and a sample-barcoded 5' primer were used in a second PCR of about 7 to 12 cycles. Every molecule of cDNA carried a tag from a template-switch adaptor with 12 random nucleotides. From the 5' RACE reads, TCRdb called clonotypes with MiXCR, one entry per CDR3 protein. This table has about a million distinct CDR3 sequences, roughly half appearing once. The TCR comes from a woman aged 55-69 years in good health. The chain joins TRBV29-1 to TRBJ1-1; D possibly corresponds to TRBD1 (5 bases). The sequencing sample was made of blood. The CDR3 DNA reads TGCAGCCCCGGGTCCCCAGGGACTGAAGCTTTCTTT. Translated: CSPGSPGTEAFF.